This T cell receptor beta chain was identified during a study of blood T cell repertoires in COVID-19. About the study: Both acute and convalescent COVID-19 samples were obtained from the United States, Italy and Spain. PBMCs, B-cell-depleted T cells, or T cells provided the cDNA or gDNA that made up the material.

V lost 1 base, J lost 1 base, and 7 bases lay in between. In germline, CDR1 is KGHSH, CDR2 LQKENI. CDR3 length: 14 amino acids. The repertoire was sequenced with immunoSEQ multiplex PCR; TCRdb's copy has only in-frame clones and lacks some. This table has roughly 280,000 clones, roughly 80% appearing once. The rearrangement uses TRBV18 and TRBJ1-1, with a possible D match to TRBD1 (6 bases). Specimen: peripheral blood. The clonotype originates from a man aged 55 to 70 with acute or convalescent COVID-19. CDR3 protein: CASSPQDRNTEAFF. CDR3 nucleotides: TGTGCCAGCTCACCACAGGACAGGAACACTGAAGCTTTCTTT.